Listed here are 23 T cell receptor beta chains from one sample, sequenced in a study of shared clonotypes between healthy human individuals. Naive CD8 cells lacked CD45RO and underwent positive selection for CCR7, leaving out terminally differentiated effector memory CD45RA+ cells. Data came from immunoSEQ multiplex PCR; TCRdb stores just in-frame clones and leaves some out. Counted here are about 2 million clones, about 95% occurring once; the ten biggest clones make up under 1.5%. The source material was naive CD8+ T cells sorted from blood. The origin of the receptors is a man between 18 and 29 years old in good health.

The chain couples TRBV4-1 to TRBJ2-1, with 7 bases lining up with TRBD2. Germline lookup yields CDR1 MGHRA and CDR2 YSYEKL. This CDR3 is 17 amino acids long. V dropped 1 base and J dropped 4; count of bases not matched to a gene: 10. The CDR3 here is CASSQGPPAGLYNEQFF. The CDR3 coding sequence is TGCGCCAGCAGCCAAGGCCCCCCAGCGGGACTTTACAATGAGCAGTTCTTC.

The chain joins TRBV11-2 to TRBJ2-1; D remains unclear. Germline-derived CDR1 and CDR2 are SGHAT and FQNNGV. With 8 bases removed from V and 6 bases from J, the gap between germline ends came to 11 bases. The CDR3 sequence is 12 residues long. The CDR3 here is CASGAASNEQFF. As DNA, the CDR3 is TGTGCCAGCGGAGCAGCTTCCAATGAGCAGTTCTTC.

The rearrangement joins TRBV11-2 to TRBJ2-7, with 13 bases identical to TRBD2. CDR3 length: 16 amino acids. The V segment lost 5 bases and the J segment 2 bases; nucleotides outside the gene matches: 6. Germline V CDR1 and CDR2: SGHAT, FQNNGV. The CDR3 spells CASSPGGLAGTYEQYF. The CDR3 DNA sequence: TGTGCCAGCAGCCCCGGGGGACTAGCGGGGACCTACGAGCAGTACTTC.

The chain recombines TRBV27 with TRBJ2-2; D gene unclear. The CDR3 length is 14 residues. Per germline, CDR1 MNHEY and CDR2 SMNVEV (reference sequence). Trimming took off 7 bases at V and 0 bases at J, with 9 bases between the two ends. CDR3 nucleotide sequence: TGTGCCAGCAAAGAGGAAGCGAACACCGGGGAGCTGTTTTTT. Encoded protein: CASKEEANTGELFF.

CDR3 loop: CASSLSGDINYEQYF. CDR3 nucleotide sequence: TGTGCCAGCAGTTTATCGGGGGACATAAATTACGAGCAGTACTTC. V and J are TRBV27 and TRBJ2-7, with a possible D match to TRBD1 (6 bases). Per the germline V gene, CDR1 is MNHEY and CDR2 is SMNVEV (reference sequence). The CDR3 is made up of 15 amino acids. Trimming shortened V by 0 bases and J by 4 bases, and 13 bases separated the two germline ends.

The J gene is TRBJ1-2, the V gene TRBV10-3; D might be TRBD1 (5 bases). The CDR3 covers 15 residues. The germline CDR1 and CDR2 sequences are ENHRY and SYGVKD. Trimming took off 6 bases at V and 2 bases at J, with 16 bases between the two ends. The CDR3 bases are TGTGCCATCAGAGCAGGAACGACAGAGAACTATGGCTACACCTTC. This codes for CAIRAGTTENYGYTF.

CDR3 DNA: TGTGCCAGCGGGCCTTCATGGGAAGCCAAAAACATTCAGTACTTC. It codes for CASGPSWEAKNIQYF. The genes are TRBV6-5 and TRBJ2-4; unclear D gene. Trimming took 8 bases from V and 0 from J, leaving 14 bases between them. The CDR3 length is 15 residues. Germline CDR1 and CDR2: MNHEY and SVGAGI.

The V gene is TRBV28, the J gene TRBJ2-7; the D gene is possibly TRBD1 (5 bases). Germline V gene sequence: CDR1 MDHEN, CDR2 SYDVKM. The CDR3 length is 16 residues. Trimming took off 2 bases at V and 1 base at J, with 15 bases between the two ends. CDR3 in amino acids: CASSLTDTRGSYEQYF. In DNA form, the CDR3 reads TGTGCCAGCAGTTTAACGGACACAAGAGGATCCTACGAGCAGTACTTC.

CDR3 protein: CASSASAGLAGGDTQYF. The CDR3 DNA follows: TGTGCCAGCAGTGCCTCTGCGGGACTAGCGGGAGGAGATACGCAGTATTTT. The chain links TRBV2 to TRBJ2-3; 15 bases align to TRBD2. Germline V gene sequence: CDR1 SNHLY, CDR2 FYNNEI. Trimming at V came to 4 bases and at J to 5 bases, leaving 7 bases not matched to a gene. This CDR3 comprises 17 residues.

V is TRBV13 and J is TRBJ2-7; D might be TRBD1 (6 bases). The length of the CDR3 is 13 residues. Trimming took 5 bases from V and 3 from J, leaving 11 bases between them. Germline V lookup: CDR1 PRHDT, CDR2 FYEKMQ (reference sequence). Here the CDR3 reads CASSPQGHYEQYF. The CDR3 DNA reads as TGTGCCAGCAGCCCCCAGGGGCACTACGAGCAGTACTTC.

The chain combines TRBV25-1 with TRBJ1-1, with 7 bases aligning to TRBD1. This CDR3 region has 13 residues. After removal of 7 bases from V and 4 bases from J, the junction contained 6 bases not matched to a gene. CDR1 and CDR2 from the germline V gene are MGHDK and SYGVNS. The DNA for the CDR3 is TGTGCCAGCATTTCAAAGGGGGCCACTGAAGCTTTCTTT. It codes for CASISKGATEAFF.

This clone appeared a few times. This sequence joins TRBV4-1 and TRBJ1-2; 8 bases align to TRBD1. J lost 4 bases, V lost 0 bases, and 1 base had no gene match. This CDR3 contains 14 residues. CDR1 and CDR2 (germline): MGHRA, YSYEKL. The CDR3 DNA reads as TGCGCCAGCAGCCAAGACAGGGGGCTCTATGGCTACACCTTC. It yields the protein CASSQDRGLYGYTF.

This clone was seen a few times. The sample contains more than one DNA sequence encoding this CDR3. CDR3 amino acids: CASSLAGEQFF. Here the CDR3 DNA reads TGTGCCAGCAGCTTAGCGGGTGAGCAGTTCTTC. The J gene is TRBJ2-1, the V gene TRBV7-9; D is undetermined. V was shortened by 0 bases and J by 9 bases, with 3 bases between the two germline ends. The CDR3 is 11 amino acids. Germline V gene data show CDR1 as SEHNR and CDR2 as FQNEAQ (reference sequence).

Of note for this clone: The same CDR3 can be traced to other DNA sequences in this sample. The chain couples TRBV9 to TRBJ2-2; no clear D gene. V gave up 2 bases and J gave up 6 bases, with 8 bases separating them. Germline values: CDR1 SGDLS, CDR2 YYNGEE. This CDR3 spans 13 amino acids. CDR3 sequence: CASSVGGAGELFF. The CDR3 DNA sequence: TGTGCCAGCAGCGTGGGTGGGGCCGGGGAGCTGTTTTTT.

V and J are TRBV5-8 and TRBJ2-5; TRBD1 or TRBD2 may be the D gene (6 bases each). The V gene lost 5 bases and the J gene lost 3 bases, with 11 bases spanning the gap. The V gene's germline CDR1 is SGHTS and CDR2 YDEGEE. This CDR3 has 13 amino acids. In DNA form, the CDR3 reads TGTGCCAGCAGGGAGGGGGTAAAAGAGACCCAGTACTTC. It codes for CASREGVKETQYF. The whole variable domain, filled in from reference TRBV5-8 and TRBJ2-5, reads EAGVTQSPTHLIKTRGQQATLRCSPISGHTSVYWYQQALGLGLQFLLWYDEGEERNRGNFPPRFSGRQFPNYSSELNVNALELEDSALYLCASREGVKETQYFGPGTRLLVL.

The chain joins TRBV5-5 to TRBJ2-3; no clear D. CDR1 SGHKS and CDR2 YYEKEE come from the germline V gene (reference sequence). The CDR3 extends over 13 amino acids. V lost 1 base and J 4 bases, leaving 7 bases between the germline ends. CDR3 loop: CASSLLESDTQYF. The CDR3 coding sequence is TGTGCCAGCAGCTTGTTGGAATCAGATACGCAGTATTTT.

The chain has TRBV11-2 and TRBJ2-7; D not resolved. With 5 bases removed from V and 5 bases from J, the gap between germline ends came to 16 bases. CDR3 length: 14 amino acids. The germline V gene has CDR1 SGHAT and CDR2 FQNNGV. The CDR3 DNA reads as TGTGCCAGCAGCCCCGACGTGACGTACGACGAGCAGTACTTC. It encodes CASSPDVTYDEQYF.

V usage is TRBV5-6 and J usage is TRBJ2-4; perhaps D is TRBD1 or TRBD2 (5 bases each). The V end was cut by 5 bases, the J end by 8 bases, with 17 bases between. The CDR3 runs to 14 residues. Germline V gives CDR1 SGHDT, CDR2 YYEEEE. This chain's CDR3 is CASRTGTPGDIQYF. The CDR3 DNA follows: TGTGCCAGCAGAACCGGGACCCCGGGTGACATTCAGTACTTC.

CDR3 DNA sequence: TGTGCCAGTAGTATGGATCTCGAGACCCAAAAACTGTTTTTT. This gives the protein CASSMDLETQKLFF. This sequence joins TRBV19 and TRBJ1-4; D is undetermined. Germline values: CDR1 LNHDA, CDR2 SQIVND (reference sequence). This CDR3 is built from 14 residues. V was trimmed by 3 bases and J by 9 bases, leaving 14 bases between them. The full variable domain, in which reference TRBV19 and TRBJ1-4 provide the parts outside the CDR3, is DGGITQSPKYLFRKEGQNVTLSCEQNLNHDAMYWYRQDPGQGLRLIYYSQIVNDFQKGDIAEGYSVSREKKESFPLTVTSAQKNPTAFYLCASSMDLETQKLFFGSGTQLSVL.

This clone has a single count. The chain is built from TRBV5-6 and TRBJ2-3; the D call may be TRBD1 or TRBD2 (5 bases each). The CDR3 is 13 residues long. Looked up from germline, CDR1 is SGHDT and CDR2 is YYEEEE. Trimming took off 3 bases at V and 6 bases at J, with 11 bases between the two ends. CDR3 DNA: TGTGCCAGCAGCTGGGGGAGCCCCGATACGCAGTATTTT. Translated: CASSWGSPDTQYF.

Points on this clone: Other DNA sequences in this specimen translate into the identical CDR3. The chain joins TRBV4-1 to TRBJ2-7; D may be TRBD2 (7 bases). Per the germline V gene, CDR1 is MGHRA and CDR2 is YSYEKL. The CDR3 is made up of 16 amino acids. V lost 0 bases and J lost 0, with 12 bases in between. The CDR3 protein is CASSQDGGGSSYEQYF. CDR3 sequence (DNA): TGCGCCAGCAGCCAAGATGGGGGCGGGAGCTCCTACGAGCAGTACTTC.

About this clone itself: This CDR3 is also generated by other DNA sequences in the sample. J is TRBJ2-5 and V is TRBV4-1; TRBD2 is a possible D gene (7 bases). The CDR3 has 15 residues. The V and J ends lost 0 bases and 5 bases respectively, with 13 bases between them. Germline CDR1 is MGHRA and CDR2 is YSYEKL. CDR3 residues: CASSQEGGDWETQYF. CDR3 DNA: TGCGCCAGCAGCCAAGAAGGGGGGGACTGGGAGACCCAGTACTTC.

Turning to this clone: Additional DNA sequences in this sample encode the identical CDR3. The chain combines TRBV7-9 with TRBJ2-7; D gene ambiguous. The CDR3 contains 13 residues. The germline V gene encodes CDR1 SEHNR and CDR2 FQNEAQ (reference sequence). With 0 bases removed from V and 1 base from J, the gap between germline ends came to 4 bases. The CDR3: CASSLAWSYEQYF. DNA for the CDR3: TGTGCCAGCAGCTTAGCGTGGTCCTACGAGCAGTACTTC.